This TCR beta chain originates from a study of T cells after somatic rescue of genetic block. Method: immunoSEQ multiplex PCR; TCRdb's copy keeps in-frame clones and lacks some. The sample has some 90,000 clones; just under 90% are singletons. CDR3 length: 20 residues. The V gene lost 4 bases and the J gene lost 4 bases, with 32 bases spanning the gap. Germline CDR1 and CDR2: MNHNS and SASEGT. The rearrangement links TRBV6-1 to TRBJ2-7; TRBD2 is a possible D gene (7 bases). The receptor's source is a woman under 30. Sequences were obtained from peripheral blood mononuclear cells (PBMCs). In DNA form, the CDR3 reads TGTGCCAGCAGTGTTAGGATTCAAGGGGGTTCAGGCACGGGAGGTTACGAGCAGTACTTC. It specifies CASSVRIQGGSGTGGYEQYF.